This record concerns one TCR beta chain sequence. Its antigen is undetermined. Generated by immunoSEQ multiplex PCR, the TCRdb table keeps only in-frame clones and is missing some. Here the sample spans 120,000 or so clones, approximately 92% being singletons. Germline-derived CDR1 and CDR2 are MGHRA and YSYEKL. Trimming removed 4 bases from V and 2 bases from J; junction bases left unmatched: 6. This CDR3 comprises 15 residues. The sample is drawn from a study of T cell responses to AZD1222 COVID-19 vaccine. Study conclusions and caveats: Seropositivity was recorded at baseline in only 6 or 7 AZD1222 recipients. There were vaccine-associated CD4 TCRs across spike, dominant at 160-218 and 743-854.

The material was peripheral blood, obtained 28 days after the second AZD1222 dose. The chain combines TRBV4-1 with TRBJ2-7; the match to TRBD2 covers 9 bases. This TCR came from an adult who received the AZD1222 COVID-19 vaccine. This CDR3 reads CASSRVAGEAYEQYF. The CDR3 nucleotides read TGCGCCAGCAGCCGGGTAGCGGGGGAGGCCTACGAGCAGTACTTC.